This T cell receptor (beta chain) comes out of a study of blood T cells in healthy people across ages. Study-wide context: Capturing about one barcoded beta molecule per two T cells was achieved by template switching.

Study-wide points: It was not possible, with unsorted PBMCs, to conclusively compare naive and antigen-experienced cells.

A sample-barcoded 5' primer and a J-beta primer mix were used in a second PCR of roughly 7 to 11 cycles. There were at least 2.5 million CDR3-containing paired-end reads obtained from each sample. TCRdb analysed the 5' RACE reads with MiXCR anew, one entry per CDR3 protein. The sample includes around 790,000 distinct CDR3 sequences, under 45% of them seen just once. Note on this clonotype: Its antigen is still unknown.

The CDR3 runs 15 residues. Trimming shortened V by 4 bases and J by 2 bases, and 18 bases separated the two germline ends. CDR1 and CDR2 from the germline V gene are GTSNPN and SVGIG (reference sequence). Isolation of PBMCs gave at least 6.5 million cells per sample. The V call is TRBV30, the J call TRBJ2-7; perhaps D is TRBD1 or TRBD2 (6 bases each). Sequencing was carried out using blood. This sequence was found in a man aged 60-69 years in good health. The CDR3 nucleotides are TGTGCCTGGAACCCAGGGGAGGCCAGAGCCTACGAGCAGTACTTC. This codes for CAWNPGEARAYEQYF.